The T cell receptor beta chain under discussion was sequenced for a study of T-cell reconstitution after alpha-beta-depleted transplantation in children. Study-level findings and limits: After transplant, high TCRbeta diversity at day 60 in some patients arose from surviving recipient T cells and thymic progenitors. Newly produced T cells mostly provided counts and TCRbeta diversity after one year, as hyperexpanded clones declined. Two months or so post-transplant, alpha-beta T cells reportedly derived from several hundred expanded graft clones.

Unique molecular identifiers featured in how the TCRbeta library was prepared. From the PCR reads, TCRdb called clonotypes with MiXCR, one entry per CDR3 protein. The table lists about 4,900 distinct CDR3 sequences, about 28% of them singletons. The CDR3 consists of 15 residues. Germline lookup yields CDR1 KGHDR and CDR2 SFDVKD. A word on this clonotype: The antigen remains unidentified.

The receptor's source is a male patient aged 2-15 years who had a stem cell transplant for acute lymphoblastic leukemia, so the T cells may come from the graft donor. Sequencing was performed on PBMCs, mostly from graft donor cells, taken 60 days after TCRalphabeta/CD19-depleted stem cell transplant. This chain uses TRBV24-1 with TRBJ2-3; unclear D gene. CDR3 nucleotide sequence: TGTGGGGCCAGTTATTTCCGCCGGGGCACAGATACGCAGTATTTT. It is translated as CGASYFRRGTDTQYF.